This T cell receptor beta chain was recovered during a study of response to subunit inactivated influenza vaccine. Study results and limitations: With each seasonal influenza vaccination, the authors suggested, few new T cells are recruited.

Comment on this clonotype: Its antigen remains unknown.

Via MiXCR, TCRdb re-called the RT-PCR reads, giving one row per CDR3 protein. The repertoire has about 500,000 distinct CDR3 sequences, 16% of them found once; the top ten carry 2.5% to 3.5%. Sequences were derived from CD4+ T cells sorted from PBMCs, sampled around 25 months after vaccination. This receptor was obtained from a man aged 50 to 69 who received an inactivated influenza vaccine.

This chain's CDR3 is CATSDRGRADTQYF. The CDR3, as DNA: TGTGCCACCAGTGACCGCGGGAGGGCTGATACGCAGTATTTT. This sequence joins TRBV24-1 and TRBJ2-3; TRBD2 agrees at 9 bases. Germline V gene sequence: CDR1 KGHDR, CDR2 SFDVKD. V lost 4 bases and J lost 6; bases outside the gene matches: 4. This CDR3 spans 14 amino acids.